The clone carrying this TCR beta chain has ten or more counts. The antigen is not known. This sample was included in a study of T cells in Graves' hyperthyroidism and ophthalmopathy. General observations from the study: Blood also contained most expanded thyroid clonotypes above 0.001. A median about 7 months before onset, the model predicted ophthalmopathy.

Blood was sampled at initial diagnosis of hyperthyroidism, prior to onset of any ophthalmopathy symptoms. It was RNA transcripts that yielded the amplified TCR beta CDR3 regions. In the first-round RT-PCR of the TCR CDR3, the HTBI primer set was used. Each CDR3 protein is one row after TCRdb ran MiXCR on the multiplex PCR reads. The table has under 300,000 distinct CDR3 sequences, about 15% seen once. CDR1 and CDR2 from the germline V gene are SNHLY and FYNNEI. This CDR3 has 15 residues. Trimming at V came to 7 bases and at J to 3 bases, leaving 7 bases not matched to a gene. The chain recombines TRBV2 with TRBJ1-4; 8 nucleotides match TRBD1. This sequence originates from a woman between 40 and 50 years old with Graves' hyperthyroidism that later progressed to Graves' ophthalmopathy. The sample comprised blood. Here the CDR3 reads CASIQGQESNEKLFF. CDR3 DNA: TGTGCCAGCATCCAGGGACAGGAGTCTAATGAAAAACTGTTTTTT.